This T cell receptor beta chain was captured by sequencing in a study of CD8+ T cells in alopecia areata. Whole-study context: Affected scalp percentage determined the severity score of treated patients. Study-level results: Many expanded lesional clones persisted in scalp and blood during tofacitinib.

With regard to this clone: Its antigen is unidentified.

V was clipped by 3 bases and J by 3 bases; unmatched bases: 5. CDR3 size: 15 residues. Germline CDR1 reads MNHEY; CDR2 reads SMNVEV (reference sequence). Investigators isolated RNA and reverse transcribed it into cDNA to act as the sequencing template. Sequencing was performed with immunoSEQ multiplex PCR; in TCRdb, only in-frame clones are kept and a portion is missing. The profile shows over 150,000 clones, approximately 57% of them singletons. Indicated treatment: oral pan-JAK inhibitor, 5-10 mg twice daily. The source material was CD4+ T cells sorted from blood, sampled at week 24, from a patient treated with tofacitinib. This receptor was obtained from a human donor with alopecia areata. This chain joins TRBV27 and TRBJ2-3, with 8 bases matching TRBD1. The CDR3 region is CASSFRTGQTDTQYF. The CDR3 DNA follows: TGTGCCAGCAGTTTTAGGACAGGGCAGACAGATACGCAGTATTTT.